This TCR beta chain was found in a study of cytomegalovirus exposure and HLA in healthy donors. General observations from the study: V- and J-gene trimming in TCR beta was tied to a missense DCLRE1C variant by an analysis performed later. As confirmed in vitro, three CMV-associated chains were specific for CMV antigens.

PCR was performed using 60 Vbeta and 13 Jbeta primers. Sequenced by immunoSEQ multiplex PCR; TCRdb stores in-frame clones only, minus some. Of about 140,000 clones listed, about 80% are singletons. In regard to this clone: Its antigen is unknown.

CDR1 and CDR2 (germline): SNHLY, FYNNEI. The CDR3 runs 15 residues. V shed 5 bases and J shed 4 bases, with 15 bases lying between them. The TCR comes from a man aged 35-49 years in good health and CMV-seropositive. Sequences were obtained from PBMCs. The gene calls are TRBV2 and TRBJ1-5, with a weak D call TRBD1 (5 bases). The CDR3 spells CASSPPRTQNQPQHF. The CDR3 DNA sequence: TGTGCCAGCAGTCCCCCCCGGACACAGAATCAGCCCCAGCATTTT.